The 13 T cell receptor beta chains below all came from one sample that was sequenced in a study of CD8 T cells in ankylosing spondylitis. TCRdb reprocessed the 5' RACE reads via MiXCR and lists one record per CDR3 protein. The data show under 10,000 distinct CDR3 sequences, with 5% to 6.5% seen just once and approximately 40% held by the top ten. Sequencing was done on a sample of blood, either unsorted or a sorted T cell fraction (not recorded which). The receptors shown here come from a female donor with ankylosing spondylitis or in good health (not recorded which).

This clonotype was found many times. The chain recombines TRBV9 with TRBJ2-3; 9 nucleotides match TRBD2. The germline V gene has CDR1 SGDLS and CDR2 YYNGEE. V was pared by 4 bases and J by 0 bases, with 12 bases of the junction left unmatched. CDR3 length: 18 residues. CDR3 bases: TGTGCCAGCAGCACCAGGAGAAGCGGGGGGCCTAGCACAGATACGCAGTATTTT. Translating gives CASSTRRSGGPSTDTQYF.

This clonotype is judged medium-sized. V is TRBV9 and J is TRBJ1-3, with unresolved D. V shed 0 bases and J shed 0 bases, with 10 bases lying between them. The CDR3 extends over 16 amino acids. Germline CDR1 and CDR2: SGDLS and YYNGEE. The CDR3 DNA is TGTGCCAGCAGCGTAGGTAGCAAGAGCTCTGGAAACACCATATATTTT. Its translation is CASSVGSKSSGNTIYF.

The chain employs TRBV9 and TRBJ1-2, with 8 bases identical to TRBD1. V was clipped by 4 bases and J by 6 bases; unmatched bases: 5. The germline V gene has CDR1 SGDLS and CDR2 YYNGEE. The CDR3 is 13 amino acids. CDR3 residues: CASSSWTGNGYTF. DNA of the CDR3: TGTGCCAGCAGCTCCTGGACAGGGAATGGCTACACCTTC.

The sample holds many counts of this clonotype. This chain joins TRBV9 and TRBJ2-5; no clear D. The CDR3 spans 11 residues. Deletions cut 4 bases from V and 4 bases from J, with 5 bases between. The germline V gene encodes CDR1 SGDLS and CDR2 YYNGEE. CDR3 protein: CASSTGETQYF. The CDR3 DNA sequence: TGTGCCAGCAGCACTGGAGAGACCCAGTACTTC.

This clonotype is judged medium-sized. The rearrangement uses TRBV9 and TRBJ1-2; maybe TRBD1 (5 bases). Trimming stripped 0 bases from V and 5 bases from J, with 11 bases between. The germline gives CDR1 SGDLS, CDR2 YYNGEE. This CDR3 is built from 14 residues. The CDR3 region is CASSVGDRNYGYTF. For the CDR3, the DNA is TGTGCCAGCAGCGTAGGGGACCGAAATTATGGCTACACCTTC.

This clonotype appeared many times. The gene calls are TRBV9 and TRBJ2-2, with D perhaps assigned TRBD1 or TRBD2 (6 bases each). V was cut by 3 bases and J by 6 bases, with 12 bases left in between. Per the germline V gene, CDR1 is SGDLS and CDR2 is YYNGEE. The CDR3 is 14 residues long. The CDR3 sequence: CASSAPRGAGELFF. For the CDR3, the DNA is TGTGCCAGCAGCGCCCCGAGGGGGGCCGGGGAGCTGTTTTTT.

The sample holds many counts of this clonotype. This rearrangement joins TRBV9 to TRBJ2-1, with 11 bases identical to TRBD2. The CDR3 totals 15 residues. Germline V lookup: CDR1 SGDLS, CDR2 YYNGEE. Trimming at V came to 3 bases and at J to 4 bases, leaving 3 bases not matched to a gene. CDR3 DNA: TGTGCCAGCAGCGATAGCGGGAGGGCTTACAATGAGCAGTTCTTC. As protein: CASSDSGRAYNEQFF. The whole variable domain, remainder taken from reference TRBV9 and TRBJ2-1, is DSGVTQTPKHLITATGQRVTLRCSPRSGDLSVYWYQQSLDQGLQFLIQYYNGEERAKGNILERFSAQQFPDLHSELNLSSLELGDSALYFCASSDSGRAYNEQFFGPGTRLTVL.

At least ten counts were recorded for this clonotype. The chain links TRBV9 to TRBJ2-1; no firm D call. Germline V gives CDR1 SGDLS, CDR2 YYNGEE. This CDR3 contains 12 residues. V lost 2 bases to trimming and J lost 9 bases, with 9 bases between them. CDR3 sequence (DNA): TGTGCCAGCAGCGTTATTCCCGGTGAGCAGTTCTTC. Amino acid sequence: CASSVIPGEQFF. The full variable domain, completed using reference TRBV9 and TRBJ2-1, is DSGVTQTPKHLITATGQRVTLRCSPRSGDLSVYWYQQSLDQGLQFLIQYYNGEERAKGNILERFSAQQFPDLHSELNLSSLELGDSALYFCASSVIPGEQFFGPGTRLTVL.

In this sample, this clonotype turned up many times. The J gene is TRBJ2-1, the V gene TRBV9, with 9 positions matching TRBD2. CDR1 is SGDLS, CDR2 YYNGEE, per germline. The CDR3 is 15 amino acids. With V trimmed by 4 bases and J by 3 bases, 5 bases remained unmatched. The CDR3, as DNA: TGTGCCAGCAGCCCCGGACTAGCGCTCTACAATGAGCAGTTCTTC. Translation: CASSPGLALYNEQFF.

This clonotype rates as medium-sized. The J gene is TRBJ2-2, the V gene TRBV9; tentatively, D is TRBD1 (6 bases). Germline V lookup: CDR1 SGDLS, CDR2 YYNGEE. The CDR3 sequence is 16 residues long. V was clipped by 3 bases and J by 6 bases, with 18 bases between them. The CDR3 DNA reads TGTGCCAGCAGCGGAGGGGGTGGGTCCAAACCCGGGGAGCTGTTTTTT. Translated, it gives CASSGGGGSKPGELFF.

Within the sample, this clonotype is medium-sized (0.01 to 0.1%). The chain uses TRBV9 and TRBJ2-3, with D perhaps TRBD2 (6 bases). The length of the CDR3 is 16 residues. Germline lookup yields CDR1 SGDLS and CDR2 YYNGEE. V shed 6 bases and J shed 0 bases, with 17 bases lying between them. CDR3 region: CASNPSDLASTDTQYF. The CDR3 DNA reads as TGTGCCAGCAACCCCTCCGATCTAGCGAGCACAGATACGCAGTATTTT.

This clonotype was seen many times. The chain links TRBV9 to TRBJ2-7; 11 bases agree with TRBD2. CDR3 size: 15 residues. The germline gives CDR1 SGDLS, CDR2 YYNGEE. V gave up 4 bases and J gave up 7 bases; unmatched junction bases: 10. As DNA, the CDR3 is TGTGCCAGCAGCAGAGGGGCTAGCGGGAGGAGGGAGCAGTACTTC. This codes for CASSRGASGRREQYF.

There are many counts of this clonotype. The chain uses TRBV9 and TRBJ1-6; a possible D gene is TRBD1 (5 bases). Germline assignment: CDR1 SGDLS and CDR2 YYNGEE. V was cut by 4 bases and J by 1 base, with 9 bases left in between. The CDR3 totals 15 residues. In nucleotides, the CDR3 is TGTGCCAGCAGCCGGGGGGGGTCCTATAATTCACCCCTCCACTTT. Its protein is CASSRGGSYNSPLHF. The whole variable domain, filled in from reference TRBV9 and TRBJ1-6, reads DSGVTQTPKHLITATGQRVTLRCSPRSGDLSVYWYQQSLDQGLQFLIQYYNGEERAKGNILERFSAQQFPDLHSELNLSSLELGDSALYFCASSRGGSYNSPLHFGNGTRLTVT.